These T cell receptor beta chains were read from a single sample in a study of T cell responses to AZD1222 COVID-19 vaccine. Method: immunoSEQ multiplex PCR; TCRdb's copy keeps in-frame clones and lacks some. The sample has over 140,000 clones; around nine tenths are singletons. Specimen: peripheral blood, collected on day 0 of AZD1222 vaccination. These receptor sequences come from an adult in good health. Each CDR3 is given with its conserved first and last residue. The D gene is left open where the match is weak.

CDR3 protein,V gene,D gene,J gene
CASSVSADNQPQHF,TRBV18,NA,TRBJ1-5
CASGRDYNEQFF,TRBV6-6,TRBD2,TRBJ2-1
CASSQPGQGGRNQPQHF,TRBV4-1,TRBD1,TRBJ1-5
CASSVIYGQGSYGYTF,TRBV6-1,NA,TRBJ1-2
CASQFQLTSGNTIYF,TRBV19,NA,TRBJ1-3
CASSWDRGRLYEQYF,TRBV6-5,TRBD1,TRBJ2-7
CASSQDWQGGPLHF,TRBV3-1/TRBV3-2,TRBD1,TRBJ1-6
CASSPSGGAPYNEQFF,TRBV7-9,TRBD2,TRBJ2-1
CASSRDTQPQHF,TRBV7-9,NA,TRBJ1-5
CASSLKFYSNQPQHF,TRBV28,NA,TRBJ1-5
CASSLRGKETQYF,TRBV5-6,NA,TRBJ2-5
CASRGGNQPQHF,TRBV12-3/TRBV12-4,NA,TRBJ1-5
CASSYSQSYEQYF,TRBV6-2/TRBV6-3,NA,TRBJ2-7
CASSLNQGSYNSPLHF,TRBV5-1,NA,TRBJ1-6
CASSLGGRGYNEQFF,TRBV7-9,NA,TRBJ2-1
CASSQLEDEQYF,TRBV3-1/TRBV3-2,NA,TRBJ2-7
CASRAGVSGANVLTF,TRBV2,NA,TRBJ2-6
CASSIGTTASTDTQYF,TRBV7-9,NA,TRBJ2-3
CASSYPRGVAYEQYF,TRBV6-7,TRBD2,TRBJ2-7
CASSLQGGEQYF,TRBV18,NA,TRBJ2-7
CASSPQNEQYF,TRBV7-9,NA,TRBJ2-7
CASSAQRGVFYEQYF,TRBV2,TRBD2,TRBJ2-7
CASSLDRGHYEQYF,TRBV5-1,TRBD1,TRBJ2-7
CASSPENTGELFF,TRBV5-1,NA,TRBJ2-2
CASSRDRVYGYTF,TRBV7-2,TRBD1,TRBJ1-2
CASSLLNTEAFF,TRBV28,NA,TRBJ1-1
CASSNRDSYTDTQYF,TRBV27,NA,TRBJ2-3
CASSRQSNTGELFF,TRBV7-9,NA,TRBJ2-2
CASITRGGGPEAFF,TRBV2,NA,TRBJ1-1